This T cell receptor beta chain was recovered during a study of blood T cell repertoires in COVID-19. On the study more broadly: The origin of the acute and convalescent COVID-19 samples was the United States, Italy and Spain.

Method: immunoSEQ multiplex PCR; TCRdb's copy keeps in-frame clones and lacks some. The sample includes tens of thousands of clones, 65% to 90% seen only once; the top ten take roughly 15%. Germline CDR1 and CDR2: SGHRS and YFSETQ. CDR3 length equals 15 residues. Germline trimming cut 5 bases from V and 8 bases from J; bases unmatched to any gene: 10. Sequencing input: peripheral blood. The genes are TRBV5-1 and TRBJ2-1; 10 nucleotides match TRBD1. This TCR was sampled from a woman older than 75 with active or convalescent COVID-19. The DNA of the CDR3 is TGCGCCAGCAGTTACGGACAGGGGGGTCGGGATGAGCAGTTCTTC. It translates to CASSYGQGGRDEQFF.